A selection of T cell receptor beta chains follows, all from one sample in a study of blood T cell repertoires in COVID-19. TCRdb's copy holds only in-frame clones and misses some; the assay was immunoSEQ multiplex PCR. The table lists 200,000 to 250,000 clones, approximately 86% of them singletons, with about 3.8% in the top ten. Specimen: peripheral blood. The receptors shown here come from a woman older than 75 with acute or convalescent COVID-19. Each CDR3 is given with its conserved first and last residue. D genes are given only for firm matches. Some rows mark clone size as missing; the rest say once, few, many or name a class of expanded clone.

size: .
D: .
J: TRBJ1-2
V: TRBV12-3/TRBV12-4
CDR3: CASSSQYGYTF
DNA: TGTGCCAGCAGTTCCCAATATGGCTACACCTTC

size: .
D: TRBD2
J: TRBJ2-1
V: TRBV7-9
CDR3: CASSLSGGASNEQFF
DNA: TGTGCCAGCAGCTTAAGCGGGGGGGCCTCAAATGAGCAGTTCTTC

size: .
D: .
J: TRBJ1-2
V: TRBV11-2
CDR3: CASSYWQVYGYTF
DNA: TGTGCCAGCAGCTACTGGCAGGTTTATGGCTACACCTTC

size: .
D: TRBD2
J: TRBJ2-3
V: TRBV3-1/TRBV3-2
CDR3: CASSQGTSGGTTDTQYF
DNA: TGTGCCAGCAGCCAGGGGACTAGCGGGGGGACCACAGATACGCAGTATTTT

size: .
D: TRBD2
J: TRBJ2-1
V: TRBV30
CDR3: CAWSGSGGATDEQFF
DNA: TGTGCCTGGAGTGGGAGCGGGGGGGCCACGGATGAGCAGTTCTTC

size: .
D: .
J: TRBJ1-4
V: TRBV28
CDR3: CASSSTFVGGEKLFF
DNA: TGTGCCAGCAGCTCCACCTTTGTCGGGGGTGAAAAACTGTTTTTT

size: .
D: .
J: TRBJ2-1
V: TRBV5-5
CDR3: CASSFGYPWTSYNEQFF
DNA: TGTGCCAGCAGCTTTGGTTATCCCTGGACTTCCTACAATGAGCAGTTCTTC

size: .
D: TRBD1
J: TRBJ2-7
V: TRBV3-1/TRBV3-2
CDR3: CASGQGGLDEQYF
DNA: TGTGCCAGCGGACAGGGTGGCTTGGACGAGCAGTACTTC

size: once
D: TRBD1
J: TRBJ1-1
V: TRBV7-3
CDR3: CASSYRDRVEAFF
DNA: TGTGCCAGCAGCTACCGGGACAGGGTGGAAGCTTTCTTT

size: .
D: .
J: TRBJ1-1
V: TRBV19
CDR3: CASSEQVNTEAFF
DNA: TGTGCCAGTTCGGAACAGGTGAACACTGAAGCTTTCTTT

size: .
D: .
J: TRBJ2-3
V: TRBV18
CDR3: CASSPGGFLAETQYF
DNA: TGTGCCAGCTCACCAGGGGGGTTTCTTGCAGAGACGCAGTATTTT

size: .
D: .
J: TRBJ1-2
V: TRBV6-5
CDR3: CASSYSGAGYGYTF
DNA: TGTGCCAGCAGTTACTCGGGGGCAGGCTATGGCTACACCTTC

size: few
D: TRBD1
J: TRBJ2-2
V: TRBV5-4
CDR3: CASSLMGQDTGELFF
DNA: TGTGCCAGCAGCTTGATGGGACAGGACACCGGGGAGCTGTTTTTT

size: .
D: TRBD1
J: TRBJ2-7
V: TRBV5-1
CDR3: CASHSGTGIYEQYF
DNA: TGCGCCAGCCACTCCGGGACAGGGATATACGAGCAGTACTTC

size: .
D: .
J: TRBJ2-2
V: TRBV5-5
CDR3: CASSFLDSKDTGELFF
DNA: TGTGCCAGCAGCTTCTTGGACTCTAAGGACACCGGGGAGCTGTTTTTT

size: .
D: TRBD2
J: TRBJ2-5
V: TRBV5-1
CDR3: CASAPGGGTETQYF
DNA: TGCGCCAGTGCTCCCGGGGGGGGCACGGAGACCCAGTACTTC

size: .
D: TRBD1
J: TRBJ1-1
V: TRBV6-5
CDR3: CASKGGLNTEAFF
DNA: TGTGCCAGCAAAGGGGGCCTGAACACTGAAGCTTTCTTT

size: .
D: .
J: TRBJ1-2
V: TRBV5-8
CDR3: CASSAVRTFGYTF
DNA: TGTGCCAGCAGTGCCGTTCGGACTTTCGGCTACACCTTC

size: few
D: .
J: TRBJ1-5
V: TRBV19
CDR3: CASTRGNNQPQHF
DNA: TGTGCCAGTACCCGGGGGAACAATCAGCCCCAGCATTTT

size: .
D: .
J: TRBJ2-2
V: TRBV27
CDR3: CASSSLLTGELFF
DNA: TGTGCCAGCAGTTCTCTCCTCACCGGGGAGCTGTTTTTT

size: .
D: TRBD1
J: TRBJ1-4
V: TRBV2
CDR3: CASREDRAGNLFF
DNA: TGTGCCAGCAGAGAGGACAGGGCCGGTAATCTCTTTTTT